This T cell receptor (beta chain) originates from a study of a mutant IDH1 vaccine in newly diagnosed glioma. The repertoire was sequenced with immunoSEQ multiplex PCR; TCRdb's copy has only in-frame clones and lacks some. The table shows roughly 60,000 clones, with approximately 84% occurring only once. Indicated time point: week 23, last vaccination. Each vaccine dose was 300 ug of mutant IDH1 20-mer peptide, with topical imiquimod. Each of the donors came in with new WHO grade 3 or 4 astrocytomas that were IDH1-mutant and ATRX-lost. The germline gives CDR1 SQVTM, CDR2 ANQGSEA. The V gene end was trimmed by 5 bases and the J gene end by 3 bases; junction bases not matched to a gene: 7. The CDR3 extends over 15 amino acids. About this clone: What it binds is not known.

The genes are TRBV29-1 and TRBJ2-1; TRBD2 matches 10 bases. The specimen was PBMCs, collected from a glioma patient whose treatment included an IDH1 peptide vaccine. The clonotype comes from a man aged 25 to 45 with glioma. The DNA for the CDR3 is TGCAGCGTTAGGGCTAGCGGGGGCAACTACAATGAGCAGTTCTTC. Protein: CSVRASGGNYNEQFF.